The 2 T cell receptor beta chains reported below all come from one sample, sequenced in a study of blood T cell repertoires in COVID-19. Clones were read by immunoSEQ multiplex PCR, and TCRdb kept only the in-frame ones, dropping some. The sample carries 150,000 to 160,000 clones, approximately 86% recorded once. The material sequenced was peripheral blood. The receptors were gathered from a woman aged 70 to 79 with acute or convalescent COVID-19.

The V call is TRBV4-2, the J call TRBJ2-3, with D possibly being TRBD2 (5 bases). Germline V gene data show CDR1 as LGHNA and CDR2 as YNFKEQ. The CDR3 loop spans 14 amino acids. Trimming stripped 5 bases from V and 0 bases from J, with 9 bases between. The CDR3 here is CASSALVSTDTQYF. The CDR3 DNA is TGTGCCAGCAGCGCACTAGTAAGCACAGATACGCAGTATTTT.

The rearrangement links TRBV5-8 to TRBJ1-5; a weak D match, TRBD1 (5 bases). Germline V gene data show CDR1 as SGHTS and CDR2 as YDEGEE. The V and J ends lost 7 bases and 4 bases respectively, with 12 bases between them. This CDR3 contains 13 residues. CDR3: CASSMAGNQPQHF. As DNA, the CDR3 is TGTGCCAGCTCTATGGCAGGGAATCAGCCCCAGCATTTT.